These 10 T cell receptor beta chains came from one sample sequenced in a study of molecular identifiers for immune sequencing clone quantification. TCRdb passed the PCR reads through MiXCR, listing each CDR3 protein once. The repertoire holds over 85,000 distinct CDR3 sequences, with about 21% as singletons. Sequencing used naive CD8+ T cells from blood, with Jurkat cell RNA spiked in. The subset denotes: FACS-sorted CD8+CD4-CCR7+CD45RA+ naive T cells. Source of these receptors: a human donor in good health. Some libraries in this study had Jurkat cell RNA spiked in.

This clonotype appeared many times. V usage is TRBV27 and J usage is TRBJ2-7, with D possibly matching TRBD1 (6 bases). Germline CDR1 reads MNHEY; CDR2 reads SMNVEV (reference sequence). This CDR3 region has 14 residues. V lost 5 bases, J lost 3 bases, and 14 bases lay in between. This CDR3 reads CASSTRDTHYEQYF. As DNA, the CDR3 is TGTGCCAGCAGTACCCGGGACACTCACTACGAGCAGTACTTC.

Comments on this clonotype: It may be a read error: a sequence one base away is much more abundant. In this CDR3 the conserved last residue, phenylalanine or tryptophan, is missing, so a read error is likely. The CDR3 coding sequence is TGTGCCAGCAGTGACGATACCACTAGCAATCAGCCCCAGCATTGT. It specifies CASSDDTTSNQPQHC. This chain uses TRBV9 with TRBJ1-5; D unresolved. CDR1 and CDR2 from the germline V gene are SGDLS and YYNGEE. The germline V and J ends were trimmed by 5 bases and 0 bases, with 12 bases remaining between them. This CDR3 is built from 15 residues.

The CDR3 DNA sequence: TGTGCCAGCAGCTTAATTAGGGTTGCCAGCAATCAGCCCCAGCATTTT. It yields the protein CASSLIRVASNQPQHF. The chain combines TRBV5-5 with TRBJ1-5; no clear D gene. Germline loops: CDR1 SGHKS, CDR2 YYEKEE (reference sequence). V was shortened by 2 bases and J by 1 base, with 13 bases between the two germline ends. The CDR3 covers 16 residues.

There are many counts of this clonotype. CDR3 protein: CSARLLAGEVTDTQYF. CDR3 nucleotides: TGCAGTGCTAGACTACTAGCGGGAGAAGTCACAGATACGCAGTATTTT. V usage is TRBV20-1 and J usage is TRBJ2-3; 11 nucleotides line up with TRBD2. V shed 2 bases and J 2 bases; nucleotides not matched to a gene: 6. This CDR3 is 16 amino acids long. Germline V CDR1 and CDR2: DFQATT, SNEGSKA (reference sequence).

This clonotype was recorded at least ten times. This sequence joins TRBV5-5 and TRBJ2-7, with D possibly TRBD2 on 5 matching bases. This CDR3 comprises 15 residues. Germline V gene data show CDR1 as SGHKS and CDR2 as YYEKEE (reference sequence). V was pared by 1 base and J by 0 bases, with 11 bases between. CDR3 in DNA: TGTGCCAGCAGCTTGTTTGCGGGCAGCTCCTACGAGCAGTACTTC. Translating gives CASSLFAGSSYEQYF.

The sample holds one count of this clonotype. A much larger clone lies one base from this, so it may be a read error. This rearrangement joins TRBV7-6 to TRBJ2-7; a possible D gene is TRBD1 (6 bases). There are 14 residues in the CDR3. The germline V gene has CDR1 SGHVS and CDR2 FNYEAQ. The CDR3 reads CASSLAQGSYELYF. For the CDR3, the DNA is TGTGCCAGCAGCTTAGCGCAGGGGTCCTACGAGCTGTACTTC.

Points on this clonotype: It is likely a read error, because the conserved phenylalanine at the end of the CDR3 is missing. The chain joins TRBV12-5 to TRBJ2-2; D is undetermined. This CDR3 region has 11 residues. Germline V gene sequence: CDR1 LGHNT, CDR2 FRNRAP. V lost 8 bases, J lost 3 bases, and 4 bases lay in between. Written as DNA, the CDR3 is TGTGCTAGTACCTACACCGGGGAGCTGTTTTCT. Translation: CASTYTGELFS.

The J gene is TRBJ2-4, the V gene TRBV3-1; tentatively, D is TRBD2 (6 bases). Germline-derived CDR1 and CDR2 are LGHDT and YNNKEL (reference sequence). The length of the CDR3 is 15 residues. V was clipped by 1 base and J by 7 bases, with 14 bases between them. CDR3 sequence: CASSQGWGVGNIQYF. CDR3 in DNA: TGTGCCAGCAGCCAAGGGTGGGGGGTTGGTAACATTCAGTACTTC.

This clonotype has a handful of counts. V gene TRBV18 combines with J gene TRBJ1-2; 7 positions agree with TRBD1. Germline CDR1 and CDR2: KGHSH and LQKENI. This CDR3 contains 13 residues. Losses at the gene ends were 4 bases for V and 6 bases for J; bases not matched to a gene: 5. The CDR3 loop is CASSLLDRDGYTF. The CDR3 coding sequence is TGTGCCAGCTCACTACTCGACAGGGATGGCTACACCTTC.

On this clonotype: With a much larger clone just one base away, this may be a read error. The chain couples TRBV30 to TRBJ2-7, with 8 nucleotides matching TRBD1. Germline V gene lookup returns CDR1 GTSNPN and CDR2 SVGIG (reference sequence). The V gene end was trimmed by 2 bases and the J gene end by 6 bases; junction bases not matched to a gene: 12. The CDR3 runs to 15 residues. CDR3 sequence reads: CAWSTAGGRGSEQYF. CDR3 DNA sequence: TGTGCCTGGAGTACGGCAGGGGGCCGGGGTAGCGAGCAGTACTTC.